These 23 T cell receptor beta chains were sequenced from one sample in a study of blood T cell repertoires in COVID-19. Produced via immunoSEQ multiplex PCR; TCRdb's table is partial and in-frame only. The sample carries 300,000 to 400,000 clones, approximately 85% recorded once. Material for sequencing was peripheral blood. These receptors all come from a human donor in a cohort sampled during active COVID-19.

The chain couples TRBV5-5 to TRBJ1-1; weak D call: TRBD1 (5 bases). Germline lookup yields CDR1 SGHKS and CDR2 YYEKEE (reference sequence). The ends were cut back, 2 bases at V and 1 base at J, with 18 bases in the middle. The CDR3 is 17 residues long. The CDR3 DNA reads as TGTGCCAGCAGCTTACAGGTAACCCCGCGAACGAACACTGAAGCTTTCTTT. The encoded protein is CASSLQVTPRTNTEAFF. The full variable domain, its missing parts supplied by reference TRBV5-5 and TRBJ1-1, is DAGVTQSPTHLIKTRGQQVTLRCSPISGHKSVSWYQQVLGQGPQFIFQYYEKEERGRGNFPDRFSARQFPNYSSELNVNALLLGDSALYLCASSLQVTPRTNTEAFFGQGTRLTVV.

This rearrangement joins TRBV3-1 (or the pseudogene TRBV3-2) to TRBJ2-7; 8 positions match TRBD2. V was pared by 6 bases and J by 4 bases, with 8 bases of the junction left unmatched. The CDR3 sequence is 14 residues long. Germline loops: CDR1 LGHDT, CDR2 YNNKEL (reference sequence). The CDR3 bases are TGTGCCAGCAGGGCGGGGGGTAAGGGGTACGAGCAGTACTTC. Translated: CASRAGGKGYEQYF.

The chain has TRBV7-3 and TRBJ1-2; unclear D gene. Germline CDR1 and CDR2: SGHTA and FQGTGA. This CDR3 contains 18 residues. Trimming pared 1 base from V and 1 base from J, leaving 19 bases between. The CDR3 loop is CASSLIIRPTTLNYGYTF. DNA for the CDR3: TGTGCCAGCAGCTTAATAATCAGGCCGACTACTCTTAACTATGGCTACACCTTC.

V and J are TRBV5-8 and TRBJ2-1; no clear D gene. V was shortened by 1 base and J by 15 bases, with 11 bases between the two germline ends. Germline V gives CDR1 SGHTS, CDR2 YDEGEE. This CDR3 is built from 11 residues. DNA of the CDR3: TGTGCCAGCAGCTTGCTCCTCGCCGGGTTCTTC. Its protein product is CASSLLLAGFF.

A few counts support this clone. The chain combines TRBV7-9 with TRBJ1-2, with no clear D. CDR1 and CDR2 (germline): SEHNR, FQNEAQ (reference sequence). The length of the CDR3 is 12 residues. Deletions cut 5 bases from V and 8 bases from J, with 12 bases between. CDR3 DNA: TGTGCCAGCAGCCAACTGGGCCGGGGCTACACCTTC. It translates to CASSQLGRGYTF.

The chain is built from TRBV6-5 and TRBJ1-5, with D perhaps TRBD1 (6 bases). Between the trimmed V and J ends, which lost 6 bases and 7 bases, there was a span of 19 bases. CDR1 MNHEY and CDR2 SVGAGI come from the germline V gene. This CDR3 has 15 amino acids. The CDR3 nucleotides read TGTGCCAGCAGCTTAGGAAGGGGGAGAGGGCAGCCCCAGCATTTT. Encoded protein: CASSLGRGRGQPQHF.

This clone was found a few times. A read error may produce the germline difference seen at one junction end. CDR3 residues: CASSPRGVNEKLFF. Written as DNA, the CDR3 is TGTGCCAGCAGCCCCCGGGGGGTAAATGAAAAGCTGTTTTTT. The rearrangement links TRBV3-1 (or the pseudogene TRBV3-2) to TRBJ1-4; the D gene is possibly TRBD1 (5 bases). The CDR3 loop spans 14 amino acids. The V gene's germline CDR1 is LGHDT and CDR2 YNNKEL (reference sequence).

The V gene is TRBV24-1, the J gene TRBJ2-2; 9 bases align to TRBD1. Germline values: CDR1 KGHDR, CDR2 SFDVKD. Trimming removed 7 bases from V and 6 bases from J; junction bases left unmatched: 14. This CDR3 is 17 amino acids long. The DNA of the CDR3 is TGTGCCACCAGCCTTTCGGGACAGGGAACCCATCCCGGGGAGCTGTTTTTT. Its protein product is CATSLSGQGTHPGELFF.

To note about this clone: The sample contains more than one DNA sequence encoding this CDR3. The CDR3 is CASSILQGGTGNTIYF. For the CDR3, the DNA is TGTGCCAGTAGTATTTTGCAGGGAGGCACTGGAAACACCATATATTTT. The rearrangement joins TRBV19 to TRBJ1-3, with a weak D call TRBD1 (5 bases). The CDR3 is 16 amino acids. The germline CDR1 and CDR2 sequences are LNHDA and SQIVND (reference sequence). V was cut by 3 bases and J by 2 bases, with 14 bases left in between.

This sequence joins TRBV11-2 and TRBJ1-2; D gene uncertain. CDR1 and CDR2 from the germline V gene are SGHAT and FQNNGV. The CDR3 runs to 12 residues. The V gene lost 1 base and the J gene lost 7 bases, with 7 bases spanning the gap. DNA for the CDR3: TGTGCCAGCAGCTTAGTTGTCGGTGGCTACACCTTC. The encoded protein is CASSLVVGGYTF.

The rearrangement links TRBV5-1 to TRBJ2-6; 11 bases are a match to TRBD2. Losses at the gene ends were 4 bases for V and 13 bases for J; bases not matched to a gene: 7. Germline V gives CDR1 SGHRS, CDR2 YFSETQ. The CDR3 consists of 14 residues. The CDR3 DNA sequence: TGCGCCAGCAGCCAGACTAGCGGGGAGTTGGTCCTGACTTTC. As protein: CASSQTSGELVLTF.

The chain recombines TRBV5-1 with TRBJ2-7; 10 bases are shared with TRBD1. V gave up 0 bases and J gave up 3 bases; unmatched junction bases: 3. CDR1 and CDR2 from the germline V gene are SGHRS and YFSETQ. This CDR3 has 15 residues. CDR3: CASSLGDRGRYEQYF. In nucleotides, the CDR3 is TGCGCCAGCAGCTTGGGGGACAGGGGACGCTACGAGCAGTACTTC.

CDR3 amino acids: CASISSGNTIYF. As DNA, the CDR3 is TGTGCCAGTATCAGCTCTGGAAACACCATATATTTT. The chain joins TRBV19 to TRBJ1-3; D is undetermined. V was trimmed by 7 bases and J by 0 bases, leaving 4 bases between them. CDR1 and CDR2 (germline): LNHDA, SQIVND (reference sequence). The CDR3 runs 12 residues.

The chain's CDR3 is CASSQEDRNSNQPQHF. CDR3 nucleotides: TGCGCCAGCAGCCAAGAAGACAGAAATAGCAATCAGCCCCAGCATTTT. The J gene is TRBJ1-5, the V gene TRBV4-1; D perhaps matches TRBD1 (5 bases). This CDR3 contains 16 residues. Germline assignment: CDR1 MGHRA and CDR2 YSYEKL. V lost 0 bases to trimming and J lost 0 bases, with 9 bases between them.

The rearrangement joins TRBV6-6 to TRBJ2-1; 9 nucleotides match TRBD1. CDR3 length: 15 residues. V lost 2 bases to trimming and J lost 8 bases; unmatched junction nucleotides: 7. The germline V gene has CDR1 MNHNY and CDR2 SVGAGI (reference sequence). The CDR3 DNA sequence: TGTGCCAGCAGTTACGGGACAGGGAATTTATATGAGCAGTTCTTC. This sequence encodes CASSYGTGNLYEQFF.

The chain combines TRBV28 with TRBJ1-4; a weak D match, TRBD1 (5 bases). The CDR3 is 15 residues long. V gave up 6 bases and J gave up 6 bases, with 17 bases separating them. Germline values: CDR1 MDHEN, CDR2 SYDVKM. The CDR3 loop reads CASSPPAGPDEKLFF. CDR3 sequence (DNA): TGTGCCAGCAGCCCGCCCGCGGGGCCCGATGAAAAACTGTTTTTT.

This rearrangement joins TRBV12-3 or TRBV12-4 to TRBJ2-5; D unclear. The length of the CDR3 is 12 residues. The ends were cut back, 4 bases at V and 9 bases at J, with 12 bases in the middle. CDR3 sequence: CASSYQFLAQYF. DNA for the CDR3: TGTGCCAGCAGTTATCAGTTTTTGGCCCAGTACTTC.

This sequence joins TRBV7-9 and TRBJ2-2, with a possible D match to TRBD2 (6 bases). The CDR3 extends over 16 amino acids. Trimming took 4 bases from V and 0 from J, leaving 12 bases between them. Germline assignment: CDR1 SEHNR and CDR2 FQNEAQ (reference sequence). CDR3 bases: TGTGCCAGCAGCTCACGTCGGGGGACGAACACCGGGGAGCTGTTTTTT. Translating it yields CASSSRRGTNTGELFF.

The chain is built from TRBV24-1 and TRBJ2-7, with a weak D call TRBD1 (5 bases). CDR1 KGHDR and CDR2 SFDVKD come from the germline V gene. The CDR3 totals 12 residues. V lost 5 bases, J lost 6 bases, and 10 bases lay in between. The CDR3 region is CATSGTGSEQYF. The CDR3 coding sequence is TGTGCCACCAGTGGAACAGGATCCGAGCAGTACTTC.

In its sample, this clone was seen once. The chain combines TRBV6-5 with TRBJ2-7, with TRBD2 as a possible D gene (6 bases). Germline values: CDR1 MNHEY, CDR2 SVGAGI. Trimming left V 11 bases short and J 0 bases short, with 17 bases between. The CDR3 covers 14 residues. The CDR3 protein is CAVNSGSLSYEQYF. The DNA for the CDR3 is TGTGCCGTGAACTCCGGGAGTCTCTCCTACGAGCAGTACTTC.

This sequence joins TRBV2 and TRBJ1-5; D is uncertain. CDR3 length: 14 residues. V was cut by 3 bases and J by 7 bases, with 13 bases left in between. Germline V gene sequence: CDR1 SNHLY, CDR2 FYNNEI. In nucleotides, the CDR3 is TGTGCCAGCAGTGAGGGTACACCCGGGCAGCCCCAGCATTTT. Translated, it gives CASSEGTPGQPQHF.

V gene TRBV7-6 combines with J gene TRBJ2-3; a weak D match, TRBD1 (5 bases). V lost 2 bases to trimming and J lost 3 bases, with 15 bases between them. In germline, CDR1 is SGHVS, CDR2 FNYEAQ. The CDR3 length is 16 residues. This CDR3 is CASSLLAGMRTDTQYF. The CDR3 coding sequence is TGTGCCAGCAGCTTACTTGCAGGGATGAGGACAGATACGCAGTATTTT.

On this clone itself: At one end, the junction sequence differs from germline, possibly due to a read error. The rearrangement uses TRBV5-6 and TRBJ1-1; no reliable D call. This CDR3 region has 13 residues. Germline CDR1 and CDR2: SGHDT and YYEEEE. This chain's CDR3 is CASTLPGNTEAFF. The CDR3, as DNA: TGTGCCAGCACCTTGCCGGGGAACACTGAAGCTTTCTTT.